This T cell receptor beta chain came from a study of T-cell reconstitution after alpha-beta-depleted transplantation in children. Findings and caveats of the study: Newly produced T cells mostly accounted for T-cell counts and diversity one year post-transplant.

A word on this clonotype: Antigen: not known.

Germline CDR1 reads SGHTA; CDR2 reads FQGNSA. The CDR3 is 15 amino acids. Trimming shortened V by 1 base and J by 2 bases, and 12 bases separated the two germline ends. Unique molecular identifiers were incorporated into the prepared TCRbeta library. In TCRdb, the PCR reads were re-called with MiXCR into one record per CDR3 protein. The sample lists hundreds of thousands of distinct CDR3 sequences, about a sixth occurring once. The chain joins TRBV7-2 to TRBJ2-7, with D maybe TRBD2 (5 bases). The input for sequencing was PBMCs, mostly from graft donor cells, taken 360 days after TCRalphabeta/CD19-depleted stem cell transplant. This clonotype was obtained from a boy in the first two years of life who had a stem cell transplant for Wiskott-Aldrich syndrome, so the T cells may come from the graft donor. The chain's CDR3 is CASSLGGAETYEQYF. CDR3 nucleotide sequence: TGTGCCAGCAGCTTAGGGGGAGCGGAGACCTACGAGCAGTACTTC.